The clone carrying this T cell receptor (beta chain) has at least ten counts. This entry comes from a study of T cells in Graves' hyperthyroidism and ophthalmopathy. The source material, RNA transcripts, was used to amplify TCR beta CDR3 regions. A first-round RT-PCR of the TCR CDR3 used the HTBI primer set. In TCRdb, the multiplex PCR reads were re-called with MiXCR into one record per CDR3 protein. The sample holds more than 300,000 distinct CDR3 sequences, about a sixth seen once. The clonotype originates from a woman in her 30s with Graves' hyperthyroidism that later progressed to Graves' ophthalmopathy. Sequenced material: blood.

The CDR3 DNA reads as TGTGCCAGCAGTTTTGGGGACCTTACCTACGAGCAGTACTTC. It yields the protein CASSFGDLTYEQYF. V usage is TRBV12-3 or TRBV12-4 and J usage is TRBJ2-7, with D perhaps matching TRBD1 or TRBD2 (5 bases each). V was clipped by 3 bases and J by 2 bases, with 11 bases between them. The CDR3 has 14 residues.